This TCR beta chain came from a study of CD8+ T cells in alopecia areata. Regarding the study as a whole: While tofacitinib was given, many expanded lesional clones persisted in scalp and blood.

The V gene's germline CDR1 is SGHAT and CDR2 FQNNGV. There are 15 residues in the CDR3. Trimming removed 0 bases from V and 3 bases from J; junction bases left unmatched: 2. As for this clone: Antigen: not known.

Described treatment: oral pan-JAK inhibitor, 5-10 mg twice daily. Reverse transcribed after extraction, RNA yielded cDNA as the sequencing template. Measured with immunoSEQ multiplex PCR; TCRdb has only the in-frame clones, and not every one. The data hold some 150,000 clones, with 50% to 65% observed a single time. The rearrangement joins TRBV11-2 to TRBJ2-1; 7 bases are a match to TRBD1. This TCR was sampled from a human donor with alopecia areata. This specimen consisted of CD8+ T cells sorted from blood, obtained at week 4, from a patient treated with tofacitinib. Written as DNA, the CDR3 is TGTGCCAGCAGCTTAGATCGGGACAGCTACAATGAGCAGTTCTTC. Its translation is CASSLDRDSYNEQFF.